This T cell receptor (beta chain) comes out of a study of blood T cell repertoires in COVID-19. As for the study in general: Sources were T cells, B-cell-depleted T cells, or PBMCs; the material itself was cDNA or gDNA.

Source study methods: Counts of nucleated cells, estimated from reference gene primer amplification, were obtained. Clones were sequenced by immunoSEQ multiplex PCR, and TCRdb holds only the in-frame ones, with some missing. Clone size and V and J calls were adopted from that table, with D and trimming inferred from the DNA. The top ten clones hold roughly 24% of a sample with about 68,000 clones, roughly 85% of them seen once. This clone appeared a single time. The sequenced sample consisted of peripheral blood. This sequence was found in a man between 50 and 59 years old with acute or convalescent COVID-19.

As DNA, the CDR3 is TGTGCCAGCAGCTTAGGGACAGGAGGGAGGACTGAAGCTTTCTTT. Its protein product is CASSLGTGGRTEAFF. The V and J genes are TRBV11-2 and TRBJ1-1; 7 bases align to TRBD1. Germline V gene data show CDR1 as SGHAT and CDR2 as FQNNGV. There are 15 residues in the CDR3. J gave up 5 bases and V 1 base, and 7 bases lay outside the gene matches. Complete variable domain (other parts from reference TRBV11-2 and TRBJ1-1): EAGVAQSPRYKIIEKRQSVAFWCNPISGHATLYWYQQILGQGPKLLIQFQNNGVVDDSQLPKDRFSAERLKGVDSTLKIQPAKLEDSAVYLCASSLGTGGRTEAFFGQGTRLTVV.